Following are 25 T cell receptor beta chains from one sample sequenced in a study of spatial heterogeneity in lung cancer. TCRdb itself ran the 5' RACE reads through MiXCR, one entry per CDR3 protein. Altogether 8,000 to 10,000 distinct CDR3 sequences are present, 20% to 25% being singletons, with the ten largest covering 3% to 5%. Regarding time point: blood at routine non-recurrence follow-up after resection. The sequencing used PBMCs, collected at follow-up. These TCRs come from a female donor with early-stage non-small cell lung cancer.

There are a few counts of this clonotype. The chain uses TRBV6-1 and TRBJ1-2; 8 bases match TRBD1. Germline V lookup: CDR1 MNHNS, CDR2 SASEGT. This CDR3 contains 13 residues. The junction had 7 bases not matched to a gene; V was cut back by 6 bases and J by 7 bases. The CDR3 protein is CASRETGDGGYTF. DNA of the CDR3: TGTGCCAGCAGAGAGACAGGGGACGGTGGCTACACCTTC.

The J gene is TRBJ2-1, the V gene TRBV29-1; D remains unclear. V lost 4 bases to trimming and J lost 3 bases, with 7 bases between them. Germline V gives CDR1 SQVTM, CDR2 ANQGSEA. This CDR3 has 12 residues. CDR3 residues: CSVAHDYNEQFF. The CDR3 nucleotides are TGCAGCGTTGCCCATGACTACAATGAGCAGTTCTTC.

This chain's CDR3 is CASSRTGLAGGEQYF. The DNA of the CDR3 is TGCGCCAGCAGCCGCACGGGACTAGCGGGAGGCGAGCAGTACTTC. The rearrangement joins TRBV4-1 to TRBJ2-7, with 15 positions matching TRBD2. Germline loops: CDR1 MGHRA, CDR2 YSYEKL. This CDR3 spans 15 amino acids. V lost 4 bases and J lost 6; bases outside the gene matches: 4.

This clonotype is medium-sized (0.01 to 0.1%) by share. The CDR3 sequence: CASSGIGLAKAYEQYF. Written as DNA, the CDR3 is TGTGCCAGCAGTGGGATCGGACTAGCGAAGGCCTACGAGCAGTACTTC. The chain employs TRBV25-1 and TRBJ2-7; 9 bases are a match to TRBD2. Trimming cost V 4 bases and J 2 bases; bases outside gene matches: 9. CDR1 MGHDK and CDR2 SYGVNS come from the germline V gene. The CDR3 totals 16 residues.

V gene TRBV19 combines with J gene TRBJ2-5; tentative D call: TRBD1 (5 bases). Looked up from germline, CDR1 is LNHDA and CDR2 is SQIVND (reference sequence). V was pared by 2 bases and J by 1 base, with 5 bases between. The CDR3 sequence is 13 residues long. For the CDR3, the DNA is TGTGCCAGTAGTATACAGGGCCAAGAGACCCAGTACTTC. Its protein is CASSIQGQETQYF.

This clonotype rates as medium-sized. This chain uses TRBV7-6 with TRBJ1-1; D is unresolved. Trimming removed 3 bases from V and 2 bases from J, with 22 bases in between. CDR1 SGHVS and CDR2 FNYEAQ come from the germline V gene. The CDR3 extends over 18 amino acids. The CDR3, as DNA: TGTGCCAGCAGCTTGGAAGCCCCAGTACAGACCACAAACACTGAAGCTTTCTTT. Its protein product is CASSLEAPVQTTNTEAFF.

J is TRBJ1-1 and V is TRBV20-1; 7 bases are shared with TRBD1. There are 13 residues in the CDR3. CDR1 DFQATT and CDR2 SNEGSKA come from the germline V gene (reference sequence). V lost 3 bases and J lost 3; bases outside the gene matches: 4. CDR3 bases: TGCAGTGCTAGGGGACAGCATGACACTGAAGCTTTCTTT. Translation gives CSARGQHDTEAFF.

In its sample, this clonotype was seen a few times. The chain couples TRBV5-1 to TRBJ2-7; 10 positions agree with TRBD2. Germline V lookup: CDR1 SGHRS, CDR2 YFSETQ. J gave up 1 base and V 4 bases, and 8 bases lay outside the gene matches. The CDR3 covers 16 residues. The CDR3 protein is CASSPRTSGSSYEQYF. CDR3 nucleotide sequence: TGCGCCAGCAGCCCCCGGACTAGCGGATCTTCCTACGAGCAGTACTTC.

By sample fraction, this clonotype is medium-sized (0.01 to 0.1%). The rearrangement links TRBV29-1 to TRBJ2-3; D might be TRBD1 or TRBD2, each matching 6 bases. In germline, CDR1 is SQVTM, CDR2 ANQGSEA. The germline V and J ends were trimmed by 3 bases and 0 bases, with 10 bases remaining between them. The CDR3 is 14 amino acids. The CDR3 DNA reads TGCAGCGTTGACCGCGGGACAAGCACAGATACGCAGTATTTT. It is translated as CSVDRGTSTDTQYF.

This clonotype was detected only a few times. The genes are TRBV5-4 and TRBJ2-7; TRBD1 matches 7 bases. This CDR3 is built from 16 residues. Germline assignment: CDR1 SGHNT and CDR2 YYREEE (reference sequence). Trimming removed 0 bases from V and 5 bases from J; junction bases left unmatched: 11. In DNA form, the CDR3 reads TGTGCCAGCAGCTTGGGGTTACAGGGGATCAACCACGAGCAGTACTTC. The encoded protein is CASSLGLQGINHEQYF. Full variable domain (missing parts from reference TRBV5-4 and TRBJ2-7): ETGVTQSPTHLIKTRGQQVTLRCSSQSGHNTVSWYQQALGQGPQFIFQYYREEENGRGNFPPRFSGLQFPNYSSELNVNALELDDSALYLCASSLGLQGINHEQYFGPGTRLTVT.

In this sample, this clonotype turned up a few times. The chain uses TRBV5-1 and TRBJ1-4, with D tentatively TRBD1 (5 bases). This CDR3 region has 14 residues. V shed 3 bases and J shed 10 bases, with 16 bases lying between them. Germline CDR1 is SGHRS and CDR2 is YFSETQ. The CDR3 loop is CASSSRAPGAKLFF. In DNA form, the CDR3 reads TGCGCCAGCAGCTCCCGGGCCCCTGGGGCAAAACTGTTTTTT. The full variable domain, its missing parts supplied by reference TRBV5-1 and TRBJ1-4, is KAGVTQTPRYLIKTRGQQVTLSCSPISGHRSVSWYQQTPGQGLQFLFEYFSETQRNKGNFPGRFSGRQFSNSRSEMNVSTLELGDSALYLCASSSRAPGAKLFFGSGTQLSVL.

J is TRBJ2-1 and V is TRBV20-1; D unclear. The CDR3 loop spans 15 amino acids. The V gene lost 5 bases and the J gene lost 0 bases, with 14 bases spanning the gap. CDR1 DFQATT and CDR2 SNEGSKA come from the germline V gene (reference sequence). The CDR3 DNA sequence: TGCAGTGCTCTTTATTCCCCGAGCTCCTACAATGAGCAGTTCTTC. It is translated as CSALYSPSSYNEQFF.

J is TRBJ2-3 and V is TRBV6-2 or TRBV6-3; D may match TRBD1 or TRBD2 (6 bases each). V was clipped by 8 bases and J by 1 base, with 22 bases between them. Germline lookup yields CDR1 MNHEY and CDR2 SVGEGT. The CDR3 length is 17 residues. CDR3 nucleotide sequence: TGTGCCAGCGAATCAGGAAACGGGGGCCTGGGCACAGATACGCAGTATTTT. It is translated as CASESGNGGLGTDTQYF.

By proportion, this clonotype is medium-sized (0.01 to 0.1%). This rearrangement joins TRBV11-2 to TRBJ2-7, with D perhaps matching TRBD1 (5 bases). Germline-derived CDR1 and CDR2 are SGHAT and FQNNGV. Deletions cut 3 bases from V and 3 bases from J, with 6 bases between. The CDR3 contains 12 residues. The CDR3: CASSFDSYEQYF. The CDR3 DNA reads TGTGCCAGCAGCTTTGACAGCTACGAGCAGTACTTC.

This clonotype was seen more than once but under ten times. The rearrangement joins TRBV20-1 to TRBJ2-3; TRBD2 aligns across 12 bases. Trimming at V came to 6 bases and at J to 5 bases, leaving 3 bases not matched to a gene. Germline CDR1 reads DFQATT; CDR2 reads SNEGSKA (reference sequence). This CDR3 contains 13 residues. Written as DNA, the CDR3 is TGCAGTGCAACGACTAGCGGGAGAGATACGCAGTATTTT. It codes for CSATTSGRDTQYF.

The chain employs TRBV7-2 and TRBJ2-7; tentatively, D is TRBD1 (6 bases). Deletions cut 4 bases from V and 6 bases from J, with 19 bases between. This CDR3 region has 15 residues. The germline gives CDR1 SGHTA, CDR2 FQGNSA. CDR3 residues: CASSYRAAPGGEQYF. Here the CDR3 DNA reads TGTGCCAGCAGCTACAGGGCAGCCCCTGGGGGCGAGCAGTACTTC.

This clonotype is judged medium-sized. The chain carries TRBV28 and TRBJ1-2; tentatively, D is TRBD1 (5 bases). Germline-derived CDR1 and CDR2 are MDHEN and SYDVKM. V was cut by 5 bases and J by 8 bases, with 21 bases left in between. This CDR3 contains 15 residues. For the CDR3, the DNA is TGTGCCAGCAGTCTCCCGCAGGGCCCCTCAATCGGCTACACCTTC. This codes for CASSLPQGPSIGYTF.

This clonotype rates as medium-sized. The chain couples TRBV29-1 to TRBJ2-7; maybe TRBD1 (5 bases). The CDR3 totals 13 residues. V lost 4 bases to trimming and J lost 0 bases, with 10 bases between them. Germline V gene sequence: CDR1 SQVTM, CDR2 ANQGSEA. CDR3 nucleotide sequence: TGCAGCGTTGGTACAGGAGCCTCCTACGAGCAGTACTTC. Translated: CSVGTGASYEQYF.

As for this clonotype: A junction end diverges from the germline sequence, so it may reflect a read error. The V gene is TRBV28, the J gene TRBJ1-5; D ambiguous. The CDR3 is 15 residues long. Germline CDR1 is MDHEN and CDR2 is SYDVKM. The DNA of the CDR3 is TGTGCCAGCAGTCCGTCTTTCGGACGTCGGCAGCCCCGGCATTTT. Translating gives CASSPSFGRRQPRHF.

The CDR3 loop reads CSASAPGYEQYF. CDR3 in DNA: TGCAGTGCTAGTGCGCCAGGGTACGAGCAGTACTTC. The chain recombines TRBV20-1 with TRBJ2-7; a possible D gene is TRBD1 (5 bases). CDR3 length equals 12 residues. Looked up from germline, CDR1 is DFQATT and CDR2 is SNEGSKA (reference sequence). Between the trimmed V and J ends, which lost 3 bases and 4 bases, there was a span of 10 bases.

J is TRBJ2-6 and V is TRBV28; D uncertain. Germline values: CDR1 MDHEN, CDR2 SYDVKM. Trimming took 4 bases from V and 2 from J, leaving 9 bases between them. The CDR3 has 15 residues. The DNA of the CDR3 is TGTGCCAGCAGTTCCGACCTCGCTGGGGCCAACGTCCTGACTTTC. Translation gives CASSSDLAGANVLTF.

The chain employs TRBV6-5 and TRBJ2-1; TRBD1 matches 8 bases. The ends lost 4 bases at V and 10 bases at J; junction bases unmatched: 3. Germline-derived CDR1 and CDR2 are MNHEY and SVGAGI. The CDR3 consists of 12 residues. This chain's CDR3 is CASSSQGGEQFF. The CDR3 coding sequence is TGTGCCAGCAGTTCACAGGGGGGAGAGCAGTTCTTC.

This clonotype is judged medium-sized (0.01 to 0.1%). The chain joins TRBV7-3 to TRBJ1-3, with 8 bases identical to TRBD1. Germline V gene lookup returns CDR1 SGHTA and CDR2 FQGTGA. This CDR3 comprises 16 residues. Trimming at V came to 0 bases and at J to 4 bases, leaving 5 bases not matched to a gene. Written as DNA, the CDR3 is TGTGCCAGCAGCTTAACGACAGGGGTTGCGGGAAACACCATATATTTT. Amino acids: CASSLTTGVAGNTIYF.

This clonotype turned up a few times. The CDR3: CASSPLLAGSTDTQYF. The CDR3, as DNA: TGTGCCAGCAGTCCACTACTAGCGGGTAGCACAGATACGCAGTATTTT. V gene TRBV28 combines with J gene TRBJ2-3; 9 bases fit TRBD2. This CDR3 region has 16 residues. The J segment lost 0 bases and the V segment lost 5 bases, leaving 6 bases of the junction unmatched. CDR1 MDHEN and CDR2 SYDVKM come from the germline V gene.

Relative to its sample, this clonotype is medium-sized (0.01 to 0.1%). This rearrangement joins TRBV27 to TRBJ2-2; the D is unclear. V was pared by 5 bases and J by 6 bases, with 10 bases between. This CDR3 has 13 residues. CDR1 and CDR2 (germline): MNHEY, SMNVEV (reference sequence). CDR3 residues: CASSPRGAGELFF. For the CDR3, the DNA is TGTGCCAGCAGTCCTCGTGGGGCCGGGGAGCTGTTTTTT.